These 2 T cell receptor beta chains share one sample of origin, sequenced in a study of PD-1 blockade in classical Hodgkin lymphoma (TCRdb year 2020). The sample's time point label, in plain terms: cycle 1 day 1 (C1D1), immediately before nivolumab initiation. All trial patients had relapsed after autologous stem cell transplantation, with cohorts A, B and C differing in prior brentuximab vedotin exposure. Library construction relied on the immunoSEQ multiplex PCR assay. This is the immuneACCESS table as TCRdb keeps it, with only in-frame sequences that have V and J called. A part of the clones is gone; compared with another copy, unresolved V genes explain less than half, and the rest is unexplained. The sample data list approximately 70,000 clones, and roughly 91% of these were observed just once. Roughly 8% of the sample comes from the top ten. This specimen consisted of peripheral blood mononuclear cells (PBMCs), obtained at baseline. These receptors all come from a human donor with classical Hodgkin lymphoma.

The V and J genes are TRBV7-2 and TRBJ2-1, with TRBD2 identical over 9 bases. The CDR3 spans 15 residues. The V and J ends lost 2 bases and 5 bases, in that order; junction bases with no gene match: 4. The germline CDR1 and CDR2 sequences are SGHTA and FQGNSA. The CDR3 loop is CASSLPGTSNNEQFF. In nucleotides, the CDR3 is TGTGCCAGCAGCTTACCCGGGACTAGCAACAATGAGCAGTTCTTC.

DNA for the CDR3: TGCGCCAGCAGCCCGGTCGCGGGAGAGTACGAGCAGTACTTC. This encodes CASSPVAGEYEQYF. This chain links TRBV5-1 with TRBJ2-7; 7 nucleotides agree with TRBD2. The CDR3 contains 14 residues. V lost 4 bases, J lost 4 bases, and 8 bases stayed unmatched. Germline values: CDR1 SGHRS, CDR2 YFSETQ.